One sample yielded the 32 T cell receptor beta chains listed below, sequenced in a study of response to subunit inactivated influenza vaccine. TCRdb fed the RT-PCR reads into MiXCR, producing one record per CDR3 protein. Among about 150,000 distinct CDR3 sequences, about 10% were seen once, and the ten largest hold about a third. The sequenced sample was CD8+ T cells sorted from PBMCs, obtained around 2 years after vaccination. Source of these receptors: a man between 50 and 69 years old who received an inactivated influenza vaccine.

A few counts support this clonotype. CDR3 region: CASSLGDRGFETQYF. In DNA form, the CDR3 reads TGTGCCAGCAGCTTAGGGGACAGGGGGTTTGAGACCCAGTACTTC. The V and J genes are TRBV7-2 and TRBJ2-5, with 11 bases aligning to TRBD1. From germline, CDR1 is SGHTA and CDR2 FQGNSA. V shed 1 base, J shed 5 bases, and the junction held 3 bases outside the gene matches. This CDR3 is built from 15 residues.

This clonotype was detected ten times or more. V gene TRBV4-1 combines with J gene TRBJ1-5; possibly TRBD1 for D (5 bases). The length of the CDR3 is 14 residues. Germline V gene sequence: CDR1 MGHRA, CDR2 YSYEKL. Trimming cost V 4 bases and J 7 bases, with 14 bases left between them. Here the CDR3 reads CASSRPGGLQPQHF. The DNA for the CDR3 is TGCGCCAGCAGCCGGCCGGGGGGATTACAGCCCCAGCATTTT.

This clonotype was recorded at least ten times. In DNA, the CDR3 is TGTGCCACCAGTGACTACCGCGGGACTAGCTTGGATACGCAGTATTTT. Protein: CATSDYRGTSLDTQYF. The chain links TRBV24-1 to TRBJ2-3; TRBD2 matches at 9 bases. V shed 4 bases and J 6 bases; nucleotides not matched to a gene: 10. Looked up from germline, CDR1 is KGHDR and CDR2 is SFDVKD. CDR3 length: 16 amino acids.

The chain is built from TRBV20-1 and TRBJ1-1; D is unclear. CDR1 is DFQATT and CDR2 is SNEGSKA in the germline V gene (reference sequence). V lost 0 bases to trimming and J lost 1 base, with 12 bases between them. This CDR3 is 15 amino acids long. CDR3 in DNA: TGCAGTGCTAGAGAACCCCTGATCTGGAACACTGAAGCTTTCTTT. The encoded protein is CSAREPLIWNTEAFF.

The gene calls are TRBV12-3 or TRBV12-4 and TRBJ2-2; D unresolved. The CDR3 length is 11 residues. V lost 11 bases, J lost 6 bases, and 10 bases lay in between. CDR3 in amino acids: CASMRAGELFF. As DNA, the CDR3 is TGTGCCTCTATGCGCGCCGGGGAGCTGTTTTTT.

Only a few counts were recorded for this clonotype. The V and J genes are TRBV7-8 and TRBJ2-1; 12 nucleotides match TRBD2. In germline, CDR1 is SGHVS, CDR2 FQNEAQ. Trimming cost V 5 bases and J 4 bases; bases outside gene matches: 3. This CDR3 has 15 amino acids. The CDR3 reads CASSKLAGGYNEQFF. In nucleotides, the CDR3 is TGTGCCAGCAGCAAACTAGCGGGAGGTTACAATGAGCAGTTCTTC.

The V call is TRBV11-2, the J call TRBJ2-1; D uncertain. This CDR3 comprises 17 residues. Germline V gene data show CDR1 as SGHAT and CDR2 as FQNNGV. Trimming removed 0 bases at V and 6 bases at J, with 18 bases between. This CDR3 is CASSLEGALGVANEQFF. CDR3 sequence (DNA): TGTGCCAGCAGCTTAGAAGGCGCTCTAGGAGTAGCCAATGAGCAGTTCTTC. The variable domain in full, completed from reference TRBV11-2 and TRBJ2-1, reads EAGVAQSPRYKIIEKRQSVAFWCNPISGHATLYWYQQILGQGPKLLIQFQNNGVVDDSQLPKDRFSAERLKGVDSTLKIQPAKLEDSAVYLCASSLEGALGVANEQFFGPGTRLTVL.

This clonotype came up a few times. CDR3 sequence reads: CASSFWDTEAFF. The DNA for the CDR3 is TGTGCCAGCAGTTTTTGGGACACTGAAGCTTTCTTT. V is TRBV28 and J is TRBJ1-1; D uncertain. The V and J ends lost 3 bases and 3 bases respectively, with 5 bases between them. This CDR3 region has 12 residues. CDR1 MDHEN and CDR2 SYDVKM come from the germline V gene.

This clonotype was detected ten times or more. J is TRBJ2-1 and V is TRBV28; D not certain. This CDR3 region has 16 residues. V was trimmed by 2 bases and J by 1 base, leaving 12 bases between them. Germline CDR1 reads MDHEN; CDR2 reads SYDVKM. CDR3 sequence reads: CASSLGISLSYNEQFF. The DNA of the CDR3 is TGTGCCAGCAGTTTAGGAATTTCCTTATCCTACAATGAGCAGTTCTTC.

This clonotype was seen only a few times. The chain couples TRBV12-3 or TRBV12-4 to TRBJ2-2, with 9 bases aligning to TRBD1. V lost 6 bases, J lost 0 bases, and 14 bases stayed unmatched. This CDR3 is 19 amino acids long. The CDR3 here is CASSPGTGNPKTNTGELFF. CDR3 DNA: TGTGCCAGCAGCCCTGGGACAGGGAACCCTAAAACGAACACCGGGGAGCTGTTTTTT.

This clonotype showed up just a few times. The genes are TRBV6-2 or TRBV6-3 and TRBJ2-1; 9 nucleotides match TRBD2. J lost 4 bases, V lost 6 bases, and 16 bases had no gene match. CDR3 length: 18 residues. Germline V lookup: CDR1 MNHEY, CDR2 SVGEGT. This CDR3 is CASRGYRIAGVMYNEQFF. CDR3 nucleotides: TGTGCCAGCAGGGGCTATCGGATAGCGGGGGTTATGTACAATGAGCAGTTCTTC.

This clonotype was counted ten times or more. The chain recombines TRBV11-2 with TRBJ1-2, with D perhaps matching TRBD1 (6 bases). There are 13 residues in the CDR3. The ends were cut back, 5 bases at V and 4 bases at J, with 11 bases in the middle. CDR1 and CDR2 (germline): SGHAT, FQNNGV. The CDR3 loop reads CASSTDSVYGYTF. In nucleotides, the CDR3 is TGTGCCAGCAGCACGGACAGTGTCTATGGCTACACCTTC.

This clonotype was seen a handful of times. The V call is TRBV5-6, the J call TRBJ1-2; 9 positions agree with TRBD1. This CDR3 is 16 amino acids long. Germline V gene sequence: CDR1 SGHDT, CDR2 YYEEEE. The trim removed 4 bases at V and 7 bases at J, leaving 14 bases unmatched. The CDR3: CASSTFPGQGGIGYTF. The DNA for the CDR3 is TGTGCCAGCAGCACCTTCCCGGGACAGGGAGGGATTGGCTACACCTTC.

The chain carries TRBV6-5 and TRBJ2-1; TRBD2 matches at 13 bases. The CDR3 covers 19 residues. The junction had 13 bases not matched to a gene; V was cut back by 2 bases and J by 6 bases. Germline loops: CDR1 MNHEY, CDR2 SVGAGI. The CDR3 loop reads CASSYLGTSGKVNFNEQFF. Here the CDR3 DNA reads TGTGCCAGCAGTTACCTGGGGACTAGCGGGAAGGTCAACTTCAATGAGCAGTTCTTC.

A few counts support this clonotype. The chain carries TRBV25-1 and TRBJ2-2; no definite D call. The germline V gene encodes CDR1 MGHDK and CDR2 SYGVNS. The CDR3 runs to 18 residues. V dropped 3 bases and J dropped 4 bases, with 21 bases sitting between them. The CDR3 coding sequence is TGTGCCAGCAGTGACCTAAGCGTAGACTGGAGTGTCACCGGGGAGCTGTTTTTT. It encodes CASSDLSVDWSVTGELFF.

This clonotype was detected a few times. This chain joins TRBV4-2 and TRBJ1-2; D unclear. Germline V gene sequence: CDR1 LGHNA, CDR2 YNFKEQ. Trimming removed 3 bases from V and 8 bases from J, with 7 bases in between. The CDR3 has 11 amino acids. The CDR3 here is CASSQGRGYTF. In DNA form, the CDR3 reads TGTGCCAGCAGCCAGGGGAGAGGCTACACCTTC.

This clonotype was seen a handful of times. V and J are TRBV28 and TRBJ2-3, with TRBD2 matching over 11 bases. The CDR3 has 17 amino acids. The trim removed 5 bases at V and 6 bases at J, leaving 13 bases unmatched. The germline gives CDR1 MDHEN, CDR2 SYDVKM. The CDR3 loop reads CASSPLEVSGREDTQYF. The CDR3 nucleotides read TGTGCCAGCAGTCCCCTGGAAGTTAGCGGGAGGGAGGATACGCAGTATTTT.

The genes are TRBV7-9 and TRBJ2-5, with D maybe TRBD1 (5 bases). CDR3 length: 16 residues. Germline CDR1 and CDR2: SEHNR and FQNEAQ (reference sequence). V dropped 10 bases and J dropped 5 bases, with 26 bases sitting between them. The CDR3 DNA is TGTGCCACCACGCAAAGATTATCAGGGCCAGGGGAGACCCAGTACTTC. It translates to CATTQRLSGPGETQYF.

The chain has TRBV29-1 and TRBJ2-7; TRBD2 matches 9 bases. V lost 2 bases to trimming and J lost 4 bases; unmatched junction nucleotides: 9. Germline V gives CDR1 SQVTM, CDR2 ANQGSEA. CDR3 length equals 15 residues. The CDR3 DNA is TGCAGCGTTGAATGGAACGGCGGGAGGGGATACGAGCAGTACTTC. It translates to CSVEWNGGRGYEQYF.

About this clonotype: Since a much larger clone is just one base distant, this may be a read error. It is likely a read error, because the conserved phenylalanine at the end of the CDR3 is missing. The chain carries TRBV20-1 and TRBJ2-7, with TRBD2 identical over 8 bases. The CDR3 length is 13 residues. Germline lookup yields CDR1 DFQATT and CDR2 SNEGSKA (reference sequence). The ends lost 5 bases at V and 4 bases at J; junction bases unmatched: 7. The CDR3 bases are TGCAGTGCTGCCGGGACTAGTTTTTACGAGCAGTACTCC. Translating it yields CSAAGTSFYEQYS.

DNA of the CDR3: TGTGCCAGTAGTACAGGGGGATTCGGGGAGCTGTTTTTT. Amino acids: CASSTGGFGELFF. This chain connects TRBV19 to TRBJ2-2, with 7 bases identical to TRBD1. The CDR3 has 13 residues. Trimming removed 4 bases from V and 7 bases from J; junction bases left unmatched: 3. Germline V CDR1 and CDR2: LNHDA, SQIVND (reference sequence).

The sample holds a few counts of this clonotype. The chain uses TRBV4-1 and TRBJ2-4, with 10 bases matching TRBD1. The CDR3 loop spans 15 amino acids. J gave up 3 bases and V 3 bases, and 2 bases lay outside the gene matches. Germline loops: CDR1 MGHRA, CDR2 YSYEKL. CDR3 coding DNA: TGCGCCAGCAGCCAGGGGGACAGGGGCAAAAACATTCAGTACTTC. Translation: CASSQGDRGKNIQYF.

This clonotype was seen only a few times. The chain recombines TRBV7-8 with TRBJ2-1, with 9 bases matching TRBD2. V lost 5 bases and J lost 2; bases outside the gene matches: 7. CDR3 length: 16 amino acids. CDR1 is SGHVS, CDR2 FQNEAQ, per germline. CDR3 bases: TGTGCCAGCAGCCCGAGGATAGCGGGGGCCTACAATGAGCAGTTCTTC. Translated, it gives CASSPRIAGAYNEQFF.

This sequence joins TRBV3-1 and TRBJ1-4; D might be TRBD1 (6 bases). There are 13 residues in the CDR3. Germline assignment: CDR1 LGHDT and CDR2 YNNKEL (reference sequence). V was pared by 2 bases and J by 6 bases, with 7 bases between. CDR3 residues: CASSQTGYEKLFF. The CDR3, as DNA: TGTGCCAGCAGCCAAACAGGGTATGAAAAACTGTTTTTT.

The rearrangement links TRBV4-3 to TRBJ2-1; D tentatively fits TRBD1 or TRBD2 (5 bases each). The germline V gene has CDR1 LGHNA and CDR2 YSLEER. The CDR3 has 16 residues. Trimming cost V 2 bases and J 6 bases, with 17 bases left between them. CDR3 DNA: TGCGCCAGCAGCCAATTACAAGCCGGGACCCTCAATGAGCAGTTCTTC. Translated, it gives CASSQLQAGTLNEQFF.

The sample holds many counts of this clonotype. The gene calls are TRBV5-5 and TRBJ2-7; D is unresolved. The germline gives CDR1 SGHKS, CDR2 YYEKEE (reference sequence). Trimming took 0 bases from V and 0 from J, leaving 16 bases between them. The length of the CDR3 is 17 residues. The CDR3 loop reads CASSLGSALFGSYEQYF. As DNA, the CDR3 is TGTGCCAGCAGCTTGGGGAGTGCTCTCTTTGGCTCCTACGAGCAGTACTTC.

This clonotype has more than one count but fewer than ten. This chain uses TRBV5-1 with TRBJ2-7; the D gene is possibly TRBD1 (6 bases). The CDR3 loop spans 16 amino acids. Germline CDR1 and CDR2: SGHRS and YFSETQ. V gave up 2 bases and J gave up 3 bases, with 18 bases separating them. The CDR3 is CASSFNLRDKNYEQYF. The DNA of the CDR3 is TGCGCCAGCAGCTTTAACCTCCGGGACAAGAACTACGAGCAGTACTTC.

This clonotype was counted many times. The chain couples TRBV5-8 to TRBJ2-5; 11 bases line up with TRBD1. The CDR3 runs 14 residues. Trimming at V came to 5 bases and at J to 0 bases, leaving 0 bases not matched to a gene. Germline loops: CDR1 SGHTS, CDR2 YDEGEE. CDR3 residues: CASRDRGHQETQYF. In DNA, the CDR3 is TGTGCCAGCAGGGACAGGGGGCACCAAGAGACCCAGTACTTC. Full variable domain (rest looked up from reference TRBV5-8 and TRBJ2-5): EAGVTQSPTHLIKTRGQQATLRCSPISGHTSVYWYQQALGLGLQFLLWYDEGEERNRGNFPPRFSGRQFPNYSSELNVNALELEDSALYLCASRDRGHQETQYFGPGTRLLVL.

This clonotype was detected a few times. The V gene is TRBV12-3 or TRBV12-4, the J gene TRBJ2-1, with no clear D. V lost 7 bases, J lost 4 bases, and 8 bases lay in between. CDR3 length: 12 residues. The CDR3 reads CASKAEYNEQFF. CDR3 nucleotides: TGTGCCAGCAAGGCGGAATACAATGAGCAGTTCTTC.

This clonotype has a handful of counts. This sequence joins TRBV9 and TRBJ2-2; D remains ambiguous. Deletions cut 5 bases from V and 1 base from J, with 12 bases between. The CDR3 runs to 15 residues. Per germline, CDR1 SGDLS and CDR2 YYNGEE. Here the CDR3 DNA reads TGTGCCAGCAGTCCTACCATTGGGAACACCGGGGAGCTGTTTTTT. Its protein is CASSPTIGNTGELFF.

This chain connects TRBV6-5 to TRBJ2-7, with D possibly being TRBD2 (5 bases). The CDR3 has 16 residues. The germline V gene encodes CDR1 MNHEY and CDR2 SVGAGI. The V end was cut by 0 bases, the J end by 0 bases, with 12 bases between. Written as DNA, the CDR3 is TGTGCCAGCAGTTACTCTTTGAGCGGTAGCTCCTACGAGCAGTACTTC. This translates into CASSYSLSGSSYEQYF.

V and J are TRBV6-2 or TRBV6-3 and TRBJ1-2; D is uncertain. This CDR3 is 13 amino acids long. V was cut by 2 bases and J by 4 bases, with 8 bases left in between. Germline V gives CDR1 MNHEY, CDR2 SVGEGT. The CDR3 nucleotides read TGTGCCAGCAGTTACAGCGAGCTCTATGGCTACACCTTC. As protein: CASSYSELYGYTF.